This T cell receptor (beta chain) was captured by sequencing in a study of T cells in Graves' hyperthyroidism and ophthalmopathy. Study in general: Before any treatment, at initial diagnosis, peripheral blood was collected.

Graves' hyperthyroidism was deemed stable given no ophthalmopathy progression within 18 months. Each 10 ml fresh peripheral blood draw supplied the PBMCs. TCR beta CDR3 region amplification was performed from RNA transcripts. The HTBI set primed first-round TCR CDR3 RT-PCR. TCRdb independently ran MiXCR on the multiplex PCR reads; one entry per CDR3 protein. The top ten clones hold 8.4% of a sample with about 720,000 distinct CDR3 sequences, about 16% of them seen once. As concerns this clonotype: Its antigen is as yet unknown. This sequence may be a read error, since a much larger clone differs from it by one base.

Whole-study findings and limits: A model of 13 V-J features distinguished ophthalmopathy from stable hyperthyroidism.

V gave up 8 bases and J gave up 5 bases, with 25 bases separating them. CDR1 and CDR2 (germline): DFQATT, SNEGSKA (reference sequence). CDR3 length: 15 amino acids. The gene calls are TRBV20-1 and TRBJ2-7; D is undetermined. This receptor was obtained from a man between 18 and 29 years old with Graves' hyperthyroidism. The specimen was blood. The CDR3 region is CSSIPPSTTRNEQYF. The CDR3, as DNA: TGCAGTTCTATCCCCCCCTCAACCACGAGGAACGAGCAGTACTTC.